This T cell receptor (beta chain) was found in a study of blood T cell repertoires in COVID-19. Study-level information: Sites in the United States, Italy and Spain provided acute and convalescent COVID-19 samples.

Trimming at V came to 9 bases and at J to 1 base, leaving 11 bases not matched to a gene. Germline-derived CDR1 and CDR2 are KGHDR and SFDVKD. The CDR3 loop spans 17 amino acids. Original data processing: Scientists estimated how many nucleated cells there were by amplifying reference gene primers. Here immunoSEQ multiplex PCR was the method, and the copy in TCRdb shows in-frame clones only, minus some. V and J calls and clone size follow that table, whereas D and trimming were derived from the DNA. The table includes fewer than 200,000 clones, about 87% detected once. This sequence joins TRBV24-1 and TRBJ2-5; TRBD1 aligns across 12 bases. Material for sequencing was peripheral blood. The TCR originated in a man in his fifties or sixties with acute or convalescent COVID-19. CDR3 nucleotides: TGTGCCACCCCCGGGACAGGGGGCCTGACCCCCCAAGAGACCCAGTACTTC. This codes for CATPGTGGLTPQETQYF.